One and the same sample provided the 3 T cell receptor beta chains below, sequenced in a study of T cell responses to AZD1222 COVID-19 vaccine. Sequencing used immunoSEQ multiplex PCR; TCRdb keeps in-frame clones, though not all of them. There are around 200,000 clones in the sample; just over 85% occur only once, and 7.7% lies in the top ten. Material: peripheral blood, obtained on day 0 of AZD1222 vaccination. These receptors were obtained from an adult in good health.

The chain employs TRBV2 and TRBJ1-1; D not certain. The CDR3 consists of 10 residues. The V end was cut by 9 bases, the J end by 5 bases, with 7 bases between. CDR1 is SNHLY, CDR2 FYNNEI, per germline. The CDR3 here is CASSRTEAFF. CDR3 coding DNA: TGTGCCAGTTCCCGTACTGAAGCTTTCTTT.

The chain carries TRBV7-6 and TRBJ2-7, with a tentative D call TRBD1 (7 bases). This CDR3 is 16 amino acids long. From germline, CDR1 is SGHVS and CDR2 FNYEAQ. V lost 0 bases and J 5 bases, leaving 17 bases between the germline ends. CDR3 sequence: CASSLATRGRLDEQYF. DNA of the CDR3: TGTGCCAGCAGCTTAGCGACTAGGGGGCGCTTGGACGAGCAGTACTTC.

The rearrangement joins TRBV6-1 to TRBJ1-1; unclear D gene. V lost 3 bases and J lost 5, with 13 bases in between. This CDR3 is 14 amino acids long. Germline values: CDR1 MNHNS, CDR2 SASEGT. This chain's CDR3 is CASSERRFRTEAFF. The CDR3 nucleotides read TGTGCCAGCAGTGAGAGGAGATTTAGGACTGAAGCTTTCTTT.